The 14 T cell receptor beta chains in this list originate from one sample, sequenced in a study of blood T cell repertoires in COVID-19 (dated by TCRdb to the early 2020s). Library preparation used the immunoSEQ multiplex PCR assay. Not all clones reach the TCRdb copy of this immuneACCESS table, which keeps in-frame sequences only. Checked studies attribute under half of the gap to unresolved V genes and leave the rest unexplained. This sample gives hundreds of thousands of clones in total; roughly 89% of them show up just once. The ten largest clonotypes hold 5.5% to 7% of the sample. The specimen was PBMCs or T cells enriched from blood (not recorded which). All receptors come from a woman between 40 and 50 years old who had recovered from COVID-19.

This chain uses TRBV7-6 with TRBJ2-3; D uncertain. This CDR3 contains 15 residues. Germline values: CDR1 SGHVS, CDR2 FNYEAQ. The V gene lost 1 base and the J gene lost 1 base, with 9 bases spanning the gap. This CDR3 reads CASSLVATRTDTQYF. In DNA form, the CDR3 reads TGTGCCAGCAGCTTAGTCGCGACACGCACAGATACGCAGTATTTT.

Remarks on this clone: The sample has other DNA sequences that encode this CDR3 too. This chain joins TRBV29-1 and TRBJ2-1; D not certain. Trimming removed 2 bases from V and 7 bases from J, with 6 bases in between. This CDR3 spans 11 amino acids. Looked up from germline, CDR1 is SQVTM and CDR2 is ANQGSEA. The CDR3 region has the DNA TGCAGCGTTGAATCTGTTAATGAGCAGTTCTTC. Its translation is CSVESVNEQFF.

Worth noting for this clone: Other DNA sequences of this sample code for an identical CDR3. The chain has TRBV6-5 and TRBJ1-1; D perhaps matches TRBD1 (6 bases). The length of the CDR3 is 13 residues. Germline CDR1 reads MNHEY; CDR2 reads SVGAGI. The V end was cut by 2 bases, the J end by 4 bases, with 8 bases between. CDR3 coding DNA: TGTGCCAGCAGTTACAGCAGGGGCACTGAAGCTTTCTTT. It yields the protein CASSYSRGTEAFF.

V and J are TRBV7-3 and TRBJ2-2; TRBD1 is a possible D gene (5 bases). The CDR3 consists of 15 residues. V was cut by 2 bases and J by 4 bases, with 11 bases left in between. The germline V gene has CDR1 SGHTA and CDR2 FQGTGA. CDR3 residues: CASSLSGLGTGELFF. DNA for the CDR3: TGTGCCAGCAGCTTATCAGGGCTTGGCACCGGGGAGCTGTTTTTT.

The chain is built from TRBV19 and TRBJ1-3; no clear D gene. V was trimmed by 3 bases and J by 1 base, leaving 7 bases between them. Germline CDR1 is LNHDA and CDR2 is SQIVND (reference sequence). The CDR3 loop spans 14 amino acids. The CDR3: CASSIRESGNTIYF. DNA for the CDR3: TGTGCCAGTAGTATTCGGGAATCTGGAAACACCATATATTTT.

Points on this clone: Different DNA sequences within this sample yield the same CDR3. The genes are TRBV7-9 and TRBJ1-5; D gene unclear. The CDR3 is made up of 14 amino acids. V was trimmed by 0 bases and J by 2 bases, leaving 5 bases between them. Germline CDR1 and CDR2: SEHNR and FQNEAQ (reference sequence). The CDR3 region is CASSLATGNQPQHF. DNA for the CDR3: TGTGCCAGCAGCTTAGCCACTGGCAATCAGCCCCAGCATTTT.

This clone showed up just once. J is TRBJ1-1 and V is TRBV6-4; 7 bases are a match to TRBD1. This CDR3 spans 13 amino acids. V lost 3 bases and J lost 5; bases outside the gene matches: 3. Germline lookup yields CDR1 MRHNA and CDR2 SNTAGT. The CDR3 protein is CASSERQGTEAFF. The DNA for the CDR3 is TGTGCCAGCAGTGAAAGACAGGGAACTGAAGCTTTCTTT.

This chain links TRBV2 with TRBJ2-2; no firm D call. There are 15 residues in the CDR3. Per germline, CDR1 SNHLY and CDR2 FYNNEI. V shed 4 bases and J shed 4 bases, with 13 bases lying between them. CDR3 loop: CASSAEYPLTGELFF. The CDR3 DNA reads TGTGCCAGCAGTGCGGAGTACCCACTCACCGGGGAGCTGTTTTTT.

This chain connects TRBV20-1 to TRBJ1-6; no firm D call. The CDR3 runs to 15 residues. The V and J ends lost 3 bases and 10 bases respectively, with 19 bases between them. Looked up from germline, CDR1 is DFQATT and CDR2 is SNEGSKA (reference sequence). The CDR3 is CSASPLVGGRSPLHF. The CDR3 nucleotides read TGCAGTGCTAGTCCTCTAGTGGGAGGTCGGTCACCCCTCCACTTT.

The CDR3 reads CASSQVLAGVNEQFF. The CDR3 nucleotides read TGTGCCAGCAGCCAAGTACTAGCGGGAGTCAATGAGCAGTTCTTC. This chain links TRBV3-1 (or the pseudogene TRBV3-2) with TRBJ2-1; 11 bases fit TRBD2. V was clipped by 1 base and J by 6 bases; unmatched bases: 2. The CDR3 contains 15 residues. The germline V gene has CDR1 LGHDT and CDR2 YNNKEL (reference sequence).

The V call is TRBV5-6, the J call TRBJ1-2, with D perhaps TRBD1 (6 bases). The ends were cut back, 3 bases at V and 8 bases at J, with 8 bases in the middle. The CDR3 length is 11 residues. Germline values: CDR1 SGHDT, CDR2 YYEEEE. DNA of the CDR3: TGTGCCAGCAGCTACAGGGTCGGCTACACCTTC. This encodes CASSYRVGYTF.

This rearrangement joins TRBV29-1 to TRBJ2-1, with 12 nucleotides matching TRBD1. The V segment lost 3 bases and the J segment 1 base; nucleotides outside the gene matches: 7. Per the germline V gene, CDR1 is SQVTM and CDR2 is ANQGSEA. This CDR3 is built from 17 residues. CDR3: CSVDGTGGLRSYNEQFF. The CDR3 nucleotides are TGCAGCGTTGATGGGACAGGGGGCTTGAGGTCCTACAATGAGCAGTTCTTC.

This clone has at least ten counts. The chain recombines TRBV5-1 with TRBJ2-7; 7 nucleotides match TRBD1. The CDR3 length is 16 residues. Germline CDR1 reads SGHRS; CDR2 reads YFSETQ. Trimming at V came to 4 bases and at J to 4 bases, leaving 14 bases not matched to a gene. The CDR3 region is CASSRGHRDSQYEQYF. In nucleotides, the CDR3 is TGCGCCAGCAGCCGAGGTCACCGGGACAGCCAATACGAGCAGTACTTC.

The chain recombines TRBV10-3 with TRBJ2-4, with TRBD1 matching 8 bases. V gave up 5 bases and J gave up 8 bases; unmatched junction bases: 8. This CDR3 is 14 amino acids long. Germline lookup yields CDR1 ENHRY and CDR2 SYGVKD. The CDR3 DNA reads TGTGCCATCAGTCAGCCGGACAGGGAGGACATTCAGTACTTC. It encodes CAISQPDREDIQYF.